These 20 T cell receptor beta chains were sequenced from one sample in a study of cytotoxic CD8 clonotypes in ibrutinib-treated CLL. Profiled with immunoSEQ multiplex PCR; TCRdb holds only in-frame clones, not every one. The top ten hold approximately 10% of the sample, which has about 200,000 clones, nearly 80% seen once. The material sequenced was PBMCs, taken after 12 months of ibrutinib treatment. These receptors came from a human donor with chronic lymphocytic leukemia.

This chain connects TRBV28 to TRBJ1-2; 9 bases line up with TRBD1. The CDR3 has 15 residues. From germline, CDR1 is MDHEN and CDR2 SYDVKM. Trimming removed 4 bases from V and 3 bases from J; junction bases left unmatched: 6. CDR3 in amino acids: CASSWDREGDYGYTF. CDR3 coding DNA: TGTGCCAGCAGTTGGGACAGGGAGGGGGACTATGGCTACACCTTC.

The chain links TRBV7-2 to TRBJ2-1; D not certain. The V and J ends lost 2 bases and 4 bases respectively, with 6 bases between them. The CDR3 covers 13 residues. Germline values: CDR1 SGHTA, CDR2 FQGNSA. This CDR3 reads CASSLNGYNEQFF. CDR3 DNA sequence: TGTGCCAGCAGCTTAAACGGATACAATGAGCAGTTCTTC.

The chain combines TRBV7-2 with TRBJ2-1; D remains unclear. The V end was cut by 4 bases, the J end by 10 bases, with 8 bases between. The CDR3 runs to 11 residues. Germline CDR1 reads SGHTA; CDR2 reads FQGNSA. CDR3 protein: CASSSTSEQFF. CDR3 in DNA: TGTGCCAGCAGCTCCACGAGCGAGCAGTTCTTC.

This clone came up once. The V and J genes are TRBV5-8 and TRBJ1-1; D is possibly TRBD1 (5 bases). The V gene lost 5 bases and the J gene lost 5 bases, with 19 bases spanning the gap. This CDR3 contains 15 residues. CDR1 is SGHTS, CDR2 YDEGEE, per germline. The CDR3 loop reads CASRSWTSGLTEAFF. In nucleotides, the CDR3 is TGTGCCAGCAGGTCGTGGACATCGGGCCTTACTGAAGCTTTCTTT.

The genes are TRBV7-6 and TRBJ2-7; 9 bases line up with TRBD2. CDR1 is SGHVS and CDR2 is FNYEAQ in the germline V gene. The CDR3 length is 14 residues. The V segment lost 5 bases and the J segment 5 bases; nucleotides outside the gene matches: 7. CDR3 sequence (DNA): TGTGCCAGCAGCCCGGGCGGGGGGGTCCACGAGCAGTACTTC. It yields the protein CASSPGGGVHEQYF.

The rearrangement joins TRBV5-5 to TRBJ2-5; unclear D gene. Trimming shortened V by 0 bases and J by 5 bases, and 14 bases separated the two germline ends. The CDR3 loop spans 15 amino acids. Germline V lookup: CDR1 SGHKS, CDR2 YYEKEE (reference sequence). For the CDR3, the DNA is TGTGCCAGCAGCTTGGGTCTAGTAGTTAAGGAGACCCAGTACTTC. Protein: CASSLGLVVKETQYF.

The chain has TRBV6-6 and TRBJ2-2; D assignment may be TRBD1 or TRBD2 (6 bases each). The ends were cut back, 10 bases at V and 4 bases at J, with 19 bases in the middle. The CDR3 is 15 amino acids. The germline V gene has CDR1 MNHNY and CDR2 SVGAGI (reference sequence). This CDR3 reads CAISLGGRLTGELFF. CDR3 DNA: TGTGCCATCTCGCTCGGGGGCCGCCTCACCGGGGAGCTGTTTTTT.

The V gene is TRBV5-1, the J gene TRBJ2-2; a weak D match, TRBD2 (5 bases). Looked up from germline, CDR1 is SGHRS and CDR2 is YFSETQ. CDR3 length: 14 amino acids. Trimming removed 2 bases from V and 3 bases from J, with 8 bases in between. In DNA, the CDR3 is TGCGCCAGCAGCTTCGGGGTGGACACCGGGGAGCTGTTTTTT. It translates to CASSFGVDTGELFF.

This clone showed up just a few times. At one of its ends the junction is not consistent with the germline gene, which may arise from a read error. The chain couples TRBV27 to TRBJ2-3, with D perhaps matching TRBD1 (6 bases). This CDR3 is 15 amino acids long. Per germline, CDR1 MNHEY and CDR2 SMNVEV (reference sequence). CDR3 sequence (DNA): TGTGCCAGCAGCAAAACGACAGGCCGCACACATACGCAGTATTTT. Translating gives CASSKTTGRTHTQYF.

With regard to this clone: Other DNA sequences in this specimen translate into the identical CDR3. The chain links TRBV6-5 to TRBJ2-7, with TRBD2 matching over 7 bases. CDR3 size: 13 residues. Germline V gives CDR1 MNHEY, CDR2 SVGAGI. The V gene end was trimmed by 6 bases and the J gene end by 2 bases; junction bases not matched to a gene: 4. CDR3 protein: CASRTGGPYEQYF. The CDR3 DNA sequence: TGTGCCAGCAGGACGGGGGGACCCTACGAGCAGTACTTC.

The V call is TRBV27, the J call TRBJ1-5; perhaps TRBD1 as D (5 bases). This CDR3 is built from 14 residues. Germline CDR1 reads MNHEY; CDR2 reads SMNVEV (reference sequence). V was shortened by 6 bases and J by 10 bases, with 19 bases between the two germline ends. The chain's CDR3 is CASRPRDGLGPQHF. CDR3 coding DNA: TGTGCCAGCAGACCTAGGGACGGTCTGGGACCCCAGCATTTT.

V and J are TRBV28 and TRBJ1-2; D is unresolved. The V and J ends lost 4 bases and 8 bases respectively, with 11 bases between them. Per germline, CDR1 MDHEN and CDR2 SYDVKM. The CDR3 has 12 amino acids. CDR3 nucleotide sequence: TGTGCCAGCAGTTCCCGAAGTTGGGGCTACACCTTC. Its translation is CASSSRSWGYTF.

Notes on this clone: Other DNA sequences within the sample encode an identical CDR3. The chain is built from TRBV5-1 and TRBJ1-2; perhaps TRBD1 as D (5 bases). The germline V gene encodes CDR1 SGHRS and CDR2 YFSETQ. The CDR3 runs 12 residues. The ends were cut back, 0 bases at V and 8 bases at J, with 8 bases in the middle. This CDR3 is CASSLGRDGYTF. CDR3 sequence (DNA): TGCGCCAGCAGCTTGGGTAGGGACGGCTACACCTTC.

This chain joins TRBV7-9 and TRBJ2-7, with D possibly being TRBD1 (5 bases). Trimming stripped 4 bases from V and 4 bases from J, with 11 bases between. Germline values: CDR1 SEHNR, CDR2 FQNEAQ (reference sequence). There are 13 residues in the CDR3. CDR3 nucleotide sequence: TGTGCCAGCAGCTCCTCAGGGTTGTACGAGCAGTACTTC. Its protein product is CASSSSGLYEQYF.

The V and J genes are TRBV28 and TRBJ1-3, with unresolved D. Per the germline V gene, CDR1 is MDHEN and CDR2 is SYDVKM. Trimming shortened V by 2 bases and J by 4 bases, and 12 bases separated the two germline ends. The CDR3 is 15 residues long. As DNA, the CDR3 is TGTGCCAGCAGTTTAAGGGTTCTGTCCGGAAACACCATATATTTT. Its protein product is CASSLRVLSGNTIYF.

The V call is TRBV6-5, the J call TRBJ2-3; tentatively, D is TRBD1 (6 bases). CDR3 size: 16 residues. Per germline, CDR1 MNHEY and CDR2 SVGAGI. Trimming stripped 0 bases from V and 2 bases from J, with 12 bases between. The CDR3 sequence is CASSYSTGYPTDTQYF. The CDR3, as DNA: TGTGCCAGCAGTTACTCAACAGGGTATCCCACAGATACGCAGTATTTT.

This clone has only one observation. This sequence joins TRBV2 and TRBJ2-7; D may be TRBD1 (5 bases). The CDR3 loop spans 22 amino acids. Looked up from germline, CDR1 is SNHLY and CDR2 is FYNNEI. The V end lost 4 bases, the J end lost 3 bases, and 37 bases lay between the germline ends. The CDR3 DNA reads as TGTGCCAGCAGTGCTGGAGCGCAGGGTTTGACTGTGAAGAGTCACCGAGGCTACGAGCAGTACTTC. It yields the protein CASSAGAQGLTVKSHRGYEQYF.

As DNA, the CDR3 is TGTGCCAGCGGACCCGGGACTAGCAACACCGGGGAGCTGTTTTTT. The encoded protein is CASGPGTSNTGELFF. The chain couples TRBV2 to TRBJ2-2; TRBD2 aligns across 9 bases. V shed 8 bases, J shed 2 bases, and the junction held 6 bases outside the gene matches. The CDR3 spans 15 residues. Germline V gene lookup returns CDR1 SNHLY and CDR2 FYNNEI.

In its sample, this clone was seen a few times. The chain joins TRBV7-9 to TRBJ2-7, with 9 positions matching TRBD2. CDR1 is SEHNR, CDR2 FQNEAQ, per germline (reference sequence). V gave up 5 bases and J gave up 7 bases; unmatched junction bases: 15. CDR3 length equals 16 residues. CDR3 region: CASSPPGLAGYVEQYF. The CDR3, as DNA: TGTGCCAGCAGCCCTCCAGGGCTAGCGGGATATGTAGAGCAGTACTTC.

The CDR3 sequence is CAISESGSPSSGRSETQYF. In DNA form, the CDR3 reads TGTGCCATCAGTGAGTCCGGTTCCCCTTCTAGCGGGAGATCGGAGACCCAGTACTTC. The chain links TRBV10-3 to TRBJ2-5; 10 nucleotides match TRBD2. V shed 0 bases, J shed 5 bases, and the junction held 15 bases outside the gene matches. Germline V gene sequence: CDR1 ENHRY, CDR2 SYGVKD. The CDR3 consists of 19 residues.